The rows below give T cell receptor beta chains drawn from one sample of a study of post-analysis software for immune sequencing data. Each CDR3 protein is one row after TCRdb ran MiXCR on the PCR reads. The table has 650,000 to 850,000 distinct CDR3 sequences, about 53% seen once; the top ten hold roughly 4.4%. The sample consisted of blood. These receptors originate from a girl between 5 and 17 years old with multiple sclerosis. CDR3s include the opening cysteine and the closing phenylalanine or tryptophan. D genes are given only for firm matches. Only part of the rows carry a size: once, few, many, or a class if the clone is expanded.

>NA|TRBV5-1|TRBD1|TRBJ2-6
TGCGCCAGCAGCGGACAGGGGTACTCTGGGGCCAACGTCCGGACTTTC
CASSGQGYSGANVRTF
>few|TRBV29-1|TRBD2|TRBJ2-3
TGCAGCGTTGAACCTCGGACTAGCGGGAGCGCAGATACGCAGTATTTT
CSVEPRTSGSADTQYF
>NA|TRBV29-1|NA|TRBJ2-7
TGCAGCGTTGAAGGGCGGCTCTACAATGAGCAGTACTTC
CSVEGRLYNEQYF
>NA|TRBV29-1|TRBD1|TRBJ2-7
TGCAGCGTAGGTAATCCGGGACAGGTTAGGCCCTACGAGCAGTACTTC
CSVGNPGQVRPYEQYF
>NA|TRBV5-1|NA|TRBJ2-1
TGCGCCAGCAGCTCAGACCGGGACCTACCGCAACCAAGCTCCTACAATGAGCGGTTCTTC
CASSSDRDLPQPSSYNERFF
>few|TRBV29-1|TRBD2|TRBJ2-5
TGCAGCCTCACACTAGCGGGGCCTAGCCAAGAGACCCAGTACTTC
CSLTLAGPSQETQYF
>NA|TRBV12-3/TRBV12-4|TRBD1|TRBJ1-5
TGTGCCAGCAGTTTCGGACAGGGACATAGCAATCAGCCCCAGCATTTT
CASSFGQGHSNQPQHF
>few|TRBV3-1|NA|TRBJ2-5
TGTGCCAGCAGCCCCCTGGGGTCCGGTGAGACCCAGTACTTC
CASSPLGSGETQYF
>NA|TRBV5-1|TRBD2|TRBJ2-7
TGCGCCAGCAGCTTGAGTAGCGGGAGGTTCTACGAGCAGTACTTC
CASSLSSGRFYEQYF
>NA|TRBV20-1|TRBD2|TRBJ2-5
TGCAGTGCTAGGGCGACTAGCGGGAGTTCTTTGCAGTACTTC
CSARATSGSSLQYF
>NA|TRBV7-7|TRBD1|TRBJ2-5
TGTGCTAGCAGCTTAGGACAGGGGTCGGTTGAGACCCAGTACTTC
CASSLGQGSVETQYF
>few|TRBV5-6|TRBD1|TRBJ2-5
TGTGCCAGCAGCTCAGACAGGGGGTCGGAGACCCAGTACTTC
CASSSDRGSETQYF
>few|TRBV7-9|NA|TRBJ2-4
TGTGCCAGCAGTAACAGCAACATTCAGTACTTC
CASSNSNIQYF
>few|TRBV12-3/TRBV12-4|NA|TRBJ1-6
TGTGCCAGCAGTTTAGGTTCGGGTAATTCACCCCTCCACTTT
CASSLGSGNSPLHF
>NA|TRBV7-9|TRBD2|TRBJ2-7
TGTGCCAGCAGCCCCCCACTGGGGGTAATAACTAGCGGGAGTGAGTTCCAGTACTTC
CASSPPLGVITSGSEFQYF
>NA|TRBV20-1|TRBD2|TRBJ2-3
TGCAGTGTTTGGTCAGCGGGGGGAACAGATACGCAGTATTTT
CSVWSAGGTDTQYF
>few|TRBV5-1|TRBD1|TRBJ2-7
TGCGCCAGCGGACAGGGAAACGAGCAGTACTTC
CASGQGNEQYF
>NA|TRBV7-6|NA|TRBJ2-5
TGTGCCAGCAGCGAGTCGGGTAGCGAGACCCAGTACTTC
CASSESGSETQYF
>NA|TRBV20-1|NA|TRBJ2-5
TGCAGTGCTGCACCGGGACTGAAAGAGACCCAGTACTTC
CSAAPGLKETQYF
>NA|TRBV10-3|NA|TRBJ1-2
TGTGCCATCAGTGAGTCGTCCTATGGCTACACCTTC
CAISESSYGYTF
>few|TRBV2|NA|TRBJ2-3
TGTGCCAGCATGATTAGCTACGCAGATACGCAGTATTTT
CASMISYADTQYF
>few|TRBV29-1|TRBD1|TRBJ1-2
TGCAGCGTTGAAGGCAGGGGGCAGAACTATGGCTACACCTTC
CSVEGRGQNYGYTF
>NA|TRBV2|TRBD1|TRBJ1-5
TGTGCCAGCAATCGACAGGGGGGCAATCAGCCCCAGCATTTT
CASNRQGGNQPQHF
>NA|TRBV12-3/TRBV12-4|TRBD1|TRBJ2-1
TGTGCCAGCAGTAAGGACAGGTCCGCCTACAATGAGCAGTTCTTC
CASSKDRSAYNEQFF
>NA|TRBV29-1|TRBD2|TRBJ2-3
TGCAGTGTTGAGCGGGGGGGCACAGATACGCAGTATTTT
CSVERGGTDTQYF
>few|TRBV6-1|TRBD1|TRBJ2-7
TGTGCCAGCAGGCCAAACCCGGGGACAGGGATCCCCCTCTACGAGCAGTACTTC
CASRPNPGTGIPLYEQYF
>NA|TRBV20-1|TRBD2|TRBJ2-3
TGCAGTGCTACGCCCGGGACTAGCGGGTCGGATACGCAGTATTTT
CSATPGTSGSDTQYF
>NA|TRBV5-1|TRBD1|TRBJ2-7
TGCGCCAGCAGCTTGGAGGCACAGGGGATCCACGAGCAGTACTTC
CASSLEAQGIHEQYF
>NA|TRBV12-3/TRBV12-4|TRBD1|TRBJ2-7
TGTGCCAGCAGACGGACAGGGGCCGTTTACGAGCAGTACTTC
CASRRTGAVYEQYF
>NA|TRBV20-1|TRBD1|TRBJ2-1
TGCAGTGCTAGAGGGCGGGACAGGGGGTTTTACAATGAGCAGTTCTTC
CSARGRDRGFYNEQFF
>NA|TRBV27|TRBD1|TRBJ2-2
TGTGCCAGCACAAGTGGGGACAGGGTTTTGGCCGGGGAGCTGTTTTTT
CASTSGDRVLAGELFF
>few|TRBV29-1|TRBD1|TRBJ2-3
TGCAGCGGGGCGATACAGGGGGGCCCCACAGATACGCAGTATTTT
CSGAIQGGPTDTQYF
>NA|TRBV12-3/TRBV12-4|NA|TRBJ2-5
TGTGCCAGCAGTTTTCCCGGGGAAGAGACCCAGTACTTC
CASSFPGEETQYF
>NA|TRBV29-1|NA|TRBJ2-5
TGCAGCGTTGAAGGGCAGGGAAGGAGAGAGACCCAGTACTTC
CSVEGQGRRETQYF
>NA|TRBV9|TRBD2|TRBJ2-7
TGTGCCAGCAGCCCCCCGGGACTAGCGGGAGGGCCTATCAACGAGCAGTACTTC
CASSPPGLAGGPINEQYF
>NA|TRBV15|TRBD2|TRBJ2-5
TGTGCCACCAGCAGAGATTTGATCAGCGGGAGGGCCTCCCCAGAGACCCAGTACTTC
CATSRDLISGRASPETQYF
>NA|TRBV29-1|NA|TRBJ2-3
TGCAGCGACCTAGGTCCCAGCACAGATACGCAGTATTTT
CSDLGPSTDTQYF
>NA|TRBV7-2|NA|TRBJ2-4
TGTGCCAGCAGCTCACCCGGCCTAGCCAAAAACATTCAGTACTTC
CASSSPGLAKNIQYF
>NA|TRBV29-1|NA|TRBJ1-2
TGCAGCGTCTCGGAGGCTACAACTCGTGGCTACACCTTC
CSVSEATTRGYTF
>few|TRBV29-1|TRBD1|TRBJ2-3
TGCAGCGTCGGGACAGGGGGATTTCGGGGCACAGATACGCAGTATTTT
CSVGTGGFRGTDTQYF
>few|TRBV9|TRBD2|TRBJ2-7
TGTGCCAGCAGCGTAGGAGGAGGCGGGGGGCTCCCCCGGACCTACGAGCAGTACTTC
CASSVGGGGGLPRTYEQYF
>once|TRBV7-7|TRBD2|TRBJ2-3
TGTGCTAGCAGCCAGAAAGCGGGAGGGCCAGATACGCAGTATTTT
CASSQKAGGPDTQYF
>NA|TRBV29-1|NA|TRBJ2-3
TGCAGCGTTCCCCAAGTCAGCGCCAGTAGCACAGATACGCAGTATTTT
CSVPQVSASSTDTQYF
>NA|TRBV24-1|TRBD1|TRBJ2-1
TGTGCCACCAGTGATTCCCGGGACAGGGGTTCCTACAATGAGCAGTTCTTC
CATSDSRDRGSYNEQFF
>NA|TRBV4-2|NA|TRBJ2-5
TGTGCCAGCAGCTCACTTTTACCGGGGACGGAGACCCAGTACTTC
CASSSLLPGTETQYF
>few|TRBV30|NA|TRBJ2-5
TGTGCCTGGAGTGTACTACGAACGGAGTCGGAGACCCAGTACTTC
CAWSVLRTESETQYF
>NA|TRBV7-3|TRBD1|TRBJ2-1
TGTGCCAGCAGCTTGTATGGGACAGAGAACTACAATGAGCAGTTCTTC
CASSLYGTENYNEQFF
>NA|TRBV12-3/TRBV12-4|NA|TRBJ2-1
TGTGCCAGTGGAACTGGGGACCGACCGGATAATCCATCCTACAATGAGCAGTTCTTC
CASGTGDRPDNPSYNEQFF
>NA|TRBV7-9|NA|TRBJ2-1
TGTGCCAGCAGCTATACGGCCCCGACCCTCAATGAGCAGTTCTTC
CASSYTAPTLNEQFF
>NA|TRBV5-1|NA|TRBJ2-4
TGCGCCAGCAGCTCTGCTAGCGCTTTTACGTACGAACAGTACTTC
CASSSASAFTYEQYF
>NA|TRBV20-1|NA|TRBJ2-3
TGCAGTGCTAGTTGGAGCGGCACAGATACGCAGTATTTT
CSASWSGTDTQYF
>NA|TRBV25-1|NA|TRBJ2-7
TGTGCCAGCAGTGTCCTGTACGAGCAGTACTTC
CASSVLYEQYF
>NA|TRBV4-2|TRBD1|TRBJ1-2
TGTGCCAGCAGCCAGAGACAGGGGGGCTATGGCTACACCTTC
CASSQRQGGYGYTF
>few|TRBV29-1|NA|TRBJ2-1
TGCAGCGACGGACTACCGGGAAGCTCCTACAATGAGCAGTTCTTC
CSDGLPGSSYNEQFF
>NA|TRBV29-1|TRBD1|TRBJ2-7
TGCAGCGCTCGGGACAGTAACTACGAGCAGTACTTC
CSARDSNYEQYF
>NA|TRBV24-1|TRBD2|TRBJ2-5
TGTGCCACCAGTGGGCCGGGACTAGCGCCTAACCAAGAGACCCAGTACTTC
CATSGPGLAPNQETQYF
>NA|TRBV7-6|TRBD1|TRBJ2-5
TGTGCCAGCAGCTCCCGGGACCCTAAAAGGGGGCTCCAAGAGACCCAGTACTTC
CASSSRDPKRGLQETQYF
>NA|TRBV29-1|NA|TRBJ2-7
TGCAGCGTTGCGAGGGGCGGCGAGCAGTACTTC
CSVARGGEQYF
>few|TRBV12-3/TRBV12-4|TRBD2|TRBJ2-3
TGTGCCAGCAGTGTAGCGGGAGGAACGCAGTATTTT
CASSVAGGTQYF